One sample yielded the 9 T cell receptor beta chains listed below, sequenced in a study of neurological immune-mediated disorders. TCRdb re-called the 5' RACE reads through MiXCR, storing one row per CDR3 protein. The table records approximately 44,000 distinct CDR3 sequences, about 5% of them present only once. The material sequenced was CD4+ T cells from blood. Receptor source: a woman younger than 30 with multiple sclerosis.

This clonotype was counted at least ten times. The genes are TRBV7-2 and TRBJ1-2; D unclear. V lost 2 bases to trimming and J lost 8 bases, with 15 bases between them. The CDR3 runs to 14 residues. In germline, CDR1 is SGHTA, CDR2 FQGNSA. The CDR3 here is CASSLSRASGGYTF. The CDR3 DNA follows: TGTGCCAGCAGCTTATCTAGGGCCTCGGGGGGCTACACCTTC.

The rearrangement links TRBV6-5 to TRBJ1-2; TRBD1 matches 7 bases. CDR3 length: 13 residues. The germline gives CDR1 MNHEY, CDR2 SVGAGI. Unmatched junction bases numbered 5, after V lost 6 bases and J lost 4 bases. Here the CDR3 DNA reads TGTGCCAGCAGATTTGGGACAGCCTATGGCTACACCTTC. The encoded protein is CASRFGTAYGYTF.

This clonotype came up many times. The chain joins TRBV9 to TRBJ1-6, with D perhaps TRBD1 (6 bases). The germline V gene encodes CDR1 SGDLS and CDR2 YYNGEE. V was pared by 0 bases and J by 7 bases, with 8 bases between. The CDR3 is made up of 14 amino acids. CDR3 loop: CASSVGQGNSPLHF. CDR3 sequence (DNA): TGTGCCAGCAGCGTAGGCCAGGGGAATTCACCCCTCCACTTT.

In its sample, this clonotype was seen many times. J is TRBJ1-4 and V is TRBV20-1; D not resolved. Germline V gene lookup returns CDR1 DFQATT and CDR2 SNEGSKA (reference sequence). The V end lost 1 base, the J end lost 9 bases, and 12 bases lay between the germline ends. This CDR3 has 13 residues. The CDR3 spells CSARVPGRKKLFF. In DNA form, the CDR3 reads TGCAGTGCTAGAGTCCCAGGACGTAAAAAACTGTTTTTT.

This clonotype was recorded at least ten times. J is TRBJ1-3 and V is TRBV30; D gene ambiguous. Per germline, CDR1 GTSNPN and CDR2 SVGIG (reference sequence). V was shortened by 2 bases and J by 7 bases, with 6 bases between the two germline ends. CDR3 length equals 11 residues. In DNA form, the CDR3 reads TGTGCCTGGAGTCTCCCCAACACCATATATTTT. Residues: CAWSLPNTIYF.

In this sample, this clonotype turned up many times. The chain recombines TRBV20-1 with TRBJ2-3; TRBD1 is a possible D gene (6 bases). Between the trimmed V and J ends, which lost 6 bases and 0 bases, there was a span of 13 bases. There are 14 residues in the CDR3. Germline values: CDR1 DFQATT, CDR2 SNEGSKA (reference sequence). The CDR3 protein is CSAKTGPSTDTQYF. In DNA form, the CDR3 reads TGCAGTGCAAAGACAGGTCCTAGCACAGATACGCAGTATTTT.

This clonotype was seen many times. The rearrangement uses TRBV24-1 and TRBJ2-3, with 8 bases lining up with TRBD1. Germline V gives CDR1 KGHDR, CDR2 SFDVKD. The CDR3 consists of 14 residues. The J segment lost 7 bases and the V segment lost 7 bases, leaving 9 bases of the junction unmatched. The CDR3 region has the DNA TGTGCCACCAGCGGACAGGGAGGTAGACATACGCAGTATTTT. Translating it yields CATSGQGGRHTQYF.

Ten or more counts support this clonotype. CDR3 DNA sequence: TGTGCCAGCAGCTTCCGACTAGTCGGCTCCTACAATGAGCAGTTCTTC. Translated: CASSFRLVGSYNEQFF. The gene calls are TRBV11-2 and TRBJ2-1, with D possibly being TRBD2 (6 bases). This CDR3 comprises 16 residues. V lost 3 bases to trimming and J lost 0 bases, with 12 bases between them. CDR1 and CDR2 (germline): SGHAT, FQNNGV.

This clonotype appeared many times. DNA for the CDR3: TGTGCCAGCAGTCCTCGACCCGGTCGGGGAGACTATGGCTACACCTTC. Its protein product is CASSPRPGRGDYGYTF. The V call is TRBV27, the J call TRBJ1-2; no definite D call. CDR1 and CDR2 from the germline V gene are MNHEY and SMNVEV (reference sequence). V was cut by 5 bases and J by 3 bases, with 19 bases left in between. The CDR3 sequence is 16 residues long.